The rows below give T cell receptor beta chains drawn from one sample of a study of shared clonotypes between healthy human individuals. Sequencing used immunoSEQ multiplex PCR; TCRdb keeps in-frame clones, though not all of them. The sample has 1.5 million to 1.9 million clones, nearly 99% seen once. Material for sequencing was naive CD4+ T cells sorted from blood. The receptors here all came from a man aged 30 to 45 in good health. Both conserved end residues are trimmed from each CDR3. Clone size is stated in some rows and not others, as once, few, many or a class when expanded.

clone_size,v_call,cdr3_aa
once,TRBV5-1,ASSLGGDTEAF
.,TRBV28,ASSIWTSGTGNEQF
.,TRBV5-4,ASSQGGQGGITEAF
.,TRBV5-5,ASSPGGQPQH
.,TRBV2,ASRWEYSNQPQH
.,TRBV9,ASSVTGSYNEQF
.,TRBV6-1,ALTRAGVTYEQY
.,TRBV5-1,ASSWPQGLAGVNEQF
.,TRBV7-8,ASSWGQDGNYGYT
.,TRBV18,ASSPLTAPTNIQETQY
.,TRBV6-1,ASSGGSYEQY
.,TRBV7-2,ASSPQEYSYNEQF
.,TRBV6-6,ASSYDRTNTGELF
.,TRBV6-5,ASSQTYSSDTQY
.,TRBV5-1,ASSLGTGSHEQY
.,TRBV28,ASSEPGPGEKLF
.,TRBV21-1,ASSGQADRLAGISGELF
.,TRBV28,ASSFLDTQY
.,TRBV29-1,SARLGRETQY
.,TRBV28,ASSLALKGYT
.,TRBV18,ASSPLDTSSEQY
.,TRBV2,ASSAGPRSEQF
.,TRBV4-1,ASSQLIPGLGANNEQF
.,TRBV9,ASSVRLAGVNEQF
once,TRBV5-4,ASSLAPTSAMYNEQF
.,TRBV9,ASTQGSGTEAF
.,TRBV2,ASSDGGTGELF
.,TRBV5-4,ASSEGLASEQY
.,TRBV7-9,ASSFEVLRETQY
.,TRBV2,ASSGSYNEQF
.,TRBV4-1,ASSLQLQGGTDTQY
.,TRBV7-2,ASSLADRVSRAQH
.,TRBV9,ASSEGPSYEQY
.,TRBV18,ASSPQTNEQF
.,TRBV6-1,ASSEARRTEAF
.,TRBV7-9,ASSNGRNPMNTEAF
.,TRBV9,ASSVAEYPFYEQY
once,TRBV11-2,ASSRRTFGNTEAF
.,TRBV28,ASSGPGQGAGEQY
.,TRBV4-1,ASSPVPNEGRPQH
.,TRBV11-2,ASSPRRVHEQY
.,TRBV11-3,ASSKQRGSSYNEQF
.,TRBV5-5,ASSLLAGLVHEQY
.,TRBV9,ASSAVRDSFYNEQF
.,TRBV19,ASSIPTSGSTDTQY
.,TRBV5-5,ASSSVQETQY
.,TRBV5-1,ASSRGLAGAGTDTQY
once,TRBV6-1,ASSVRGLGGEQY
once,TRBV19,ASRKAGTSIETQY
.,TRBV18,ASSGSDNQPQH
.,TRBV29-1,SFRGGAGGADTQY
.,TRBV2,ASRATGTGNTIY
once,TRBV6-1,ASSAFLGATNEKLF
.,TRBV11-2,ASSLSPGRPYEQY
.,TRBV18,ASSPRSGQGLNIQY
.,TRBV5-4,ASSPQGQADYEQY
.,TRBV29-1,SVEGNRGSYNEQF
.,TRBV18,ASSPGQGAVRTYEQY
.,TRBV6-4,ASSDSPGLLASEQF
.,TRBV6-1,ASSEVAGQPQH